This T cell receptor beta chain comes out of a study of shared clonotypes between healthy human individuals. Sequencing used immunoSEQ multiplex PCR; TCRdb keeps in-frame clones, though not all of them. The profile shows a few million clones, approximately 94% of them singletons. Germline values: CDR1 KGHSH, CDR2 LQKENI. V gave up 3 bases and J gave up 2 bases; unmatched junction bases: 10. The CDR3 runs to 16 residues. The source is a man younger than 30 in good health. The sequencing sample was made of naive CD4+ T cells sorted from blood. The subset was: CD45RA+ positively selected. The genes are TRBV18 and TRBJ2-7; TRBD1 matches at 7 bases. The CDR3 DNA reads TGTGCCAGCTCACCCATCGTATCAGGGGGAACCTACGAGCAGTACTTC. Translated: CASSPIVSGGTYEQYF.